Below, 21 T cell receptor beta chains from the same sample are listed, as sequenced in a study of T cells in Graves' hyperthyroidism and ophthalmopathy. There were TCR beta CDR3 regions amplified from RNA transcripts. The HTBI primer set drove a first-round RT-PCR of the TCR CDR3. TCRdb independently ran MiXCR on the multiplex PCR reads; one entry per CDR3 protein. The sample comprises roughly 100,000 distinct CDR3 sequences, about 45% of which are singletons, and roughly 26% rests with the top ten. Input material: blood. Receptor source: a middle-aged man with Graves' hyperthyroidism.

The rearrangement links TRBV19 to TRBJ2-7; 12 nucleotides align to TRBD2. The trim removed 5 bases at V and 3 bases at J, leaving 8 bases unmatched. This CDR3 is 16 amino acids long. CDR1 is LNHDA and CDR2 is SQIVND in the germline V gene (reference sequence). The CDR3 bases are TGTGCCAGTAGTTGGACTAGCGGGACAGGCTACTACGAGCAGTACTTC. It translates to CASSWTSGTGYYEQYF.

About this clonotype: This may be a read error: a much more frequent sequence differs by one nucleotide. The gene calls are TRBV4-1 and TRBJ1-2, with 11 bases identical to TRBD1. Per germline, CDR1 MGHRA and CDR2 YSYEKL. CDR3 length: 15 amino acids. V trimming: 6 bases; J trimming: 4 bases; junction bases outside the gene matches: 7. The CDR3 spells CASRKGQGAGYGYTF. The CDR3 region has the DNA TGCGCCAGCAGAAAAGGACAGGGGGCGGGCTATGGCTACACCTTC.

This clonotype was observed once. One end of the junction does not line up with germline, which may come from a read error. The chain links TRBV11-2 to TRBJ1-5; D might be TRBD1 (6 bases). CDR3 size: 16 residues. Germline CDR1 is SGHAT and CDR2 is FQNNGV. CDR3 sequence: CASSTLRERGNQPQHF. CDR3 DNA: TGTGCTAGCAGCACCTTGCGGGAGAGGGGGAATCAGCCCCAGCATTTT. Filled out from reference TRBV11-2 and TRBJ1-5, the complete variable domain reads EAGVAQSPRYKIIEKRQSVAFWCNPISGHATLYWYQQILGQGPKLLIQFQNNGVVDDSQLPKDRFSAERLKGVDSTLKIQPAKLEDSAVYLCASSTLRERGNQPQHFGDGTRLSIL.

The rearrangement links TRBV18 to TRBJ2-7, with D perhaps TRBD1 (6 bases). In germline, CDR1 is KGHSH, CDR2 LQKENI. V was cut by 2 bases and J by 2 bases, with 16 bases left in between. The CDR3 sequence is 16 residues long. The CDR3 region has the DNA TGTGCCAGCTCACCAACCGACAGGACACCTCCCTACGAGCAGTACTTC. Translating gives CASSPTDRTPPYEQYF.

This clonotype was recorded many times. The J gene is TRBJ2-5, the V gene TRBV29-1; no clear D. The V end lost 2 bases, the J end lost 4 bases, and 2 bases lay between the germline ends. The germline gives CDR1 SQVTM, CDR2 ANQGSEA. This CDR3 region has 10 residues. The CDR3 loop is CSVERETQYF. DNA for the CDR3: TGCAGCGTTGAAAGAGAGACCCAGTACTTC.

The genes are TRBV20-1 and TRBJ2-2, with D uncertain. CDR3 size: 10 residues. Germline lookup yields CDR1 DFQATT and CDR2 SNEGSKA (reference sequence). The ends were cut back, 2 bases at V and 6 bases at J, with 1 base in the middle. The CDR3 reads CSARPGELFF. CDR3 coding DNA: TGCAGTGCTAGACCCGGGGAGCTGTTTTTT.

V and J are TRBV20-1 and TRBJ2-3, with D perhaps matching TRBD1 (5 bases). Germline loops: CDR1 DFQATT, CDR2 SNEGSKA (reference sequence). The CDR3 is 17 amino acids. Trimming removed 3 bases at V and 2 bases at J, with 21 bases between. The CDR3 bases are TGCAGTGCTAGTGCTGGGCAGGGTGGAATTCACACAGATACGCAGTATTTT. Its translation is CSASAGQGGIHTDTQYF.

The CDR3 DNA reads as TGCGCCAGCAGCCAAGACATGAACACAGATACGCAGTATTTT. Residues: CASSQDMNTDTQYF. V gene TRBV4-3 combines with J gene TRBJ2-3; D not resolved. With 0 bases removed from V and 2 bases from J, the gap between germline ends came to 6 bases. Germline V gene lookup returns CDR1 LGHNA and CDR2 YSLEER. The CDR3 has 14 residues.

This clonotype showed up many times. For the CDR3, the DNA is TGTGCCAGCAGTAGCATGGGGGGTACGAACACTGAAGCTTTCTTT. As protein: CASSSMGGTNTEAFF. J is TRBJ1-1 and V is TRBV5-6, with a possible D match to TRBD1 (5 bases). The V gene's germline CDR1 is SGHDT and CDR2 YYEEEE. The CDR3 loop spans 15 amino acids. V was shortened by 5 bases and J by 1 base, with 15 bases between the two germline ends.

This clonotype was counted ten times or more. The chain recombines TRBV12-3 or TRBV12-4 with TRBJ2-3; D may be TRBD1 (5 bases). This CDR3 comprises 13 residues. The V end was cut by 2 bases, the J end by 5 bases, with 8 bases between. The CDR3 nucleotides are TGTGCCAGCAGTTTAATGCAGGGAGATACGCAGTATTTT. Its protein is CASSLMQGDTQYF.

This clonotype was counted once. The V gene is TRBV7-6, the J gene TRBJ2-2; 11 bases line up with TRBD1. There are 16 residues in the CDR3. Germline-derived CDR1 and CDR2 are SGHVS and FNYEAQ. The J segment lost 5 bases and the V segment lost 1 base, leaving 3 bases of the junction unmatched. CDR3 bases: TGTGCCAGCAGCTTAGGGACAGGGGGCACAACCGGGGAGCTGTTTTTT. This sequence encodes CASSLGTGGTTGELFF.

Many counts were recorded for this clonotype. This chain links TRBV5-1 with TRBJ2-7; D might be TRBD2 (5 bases). The CDR3 loop spans 12 amino acids. CDR1 SGHRS and CDR2 YFSETQ come from the germline V gene. V lost 2 bases, J lost 6 bases, and 9 bases lay in between. The CDR3 protein is CASSFIGGEQYF. CDR3 bases: TGCGCCAGCAGCTTTATAGGAGGCGAGCAGTACTTC.

This clonotype was observed many times. This chain links TRBV6-5 with TRBJ1-1; D remains ambiguous. Germline loops: CDR1 MNHEY, CDR2 SVGAGI. Trimming removed 4 bases from V and 2 bases from J, with 5 bases in between. The CDR3 extends over 12 amino acids. CDR3: CASSFRNTEAFF. Written as DNA, the CDR3 is TGTGCCAGCAGTTTTAGAAACACTGAAGCTTTCTTT.

This clonotype came up a few times. The V gene is TRBV11-1, the J gene TRBJ1-6; TRBD1 matches at 8 bases. The CDR3 length is 16 residues. V was pared by 11 bases and J by 7 bases, with 16 bases of the junction left unmatched. Germline V gives CDR1 SGHAT, CDR2 FQDESV (reference sequence). This chain's CDR3 is CAWAPRDRGGNSPLHF. CDR3 nucleotides: TGTGCCTGGGCCCCCCGCGACAGGGGAGGAAATTCACCCCTCCACTTT.

Turning to this clonotype: The junction shows a germline mismatch at one end, possibly a read error. The V and J genes are TRBV28 and TRBJ1-3; D is unclear. Looked up from germline, CDR1 is MDHEN and CDR2 is SYDVKM. The length of the CDR3 is 15 residues. The CDR3 reads CASSLFQVSGSTIYF. DNA of the CDR3: TGTGCCAGCAGTTTATTTCAGGTCTCTGGAAGCACCATATATTTT.

The chain carries TRBV7-8 and TRBJ1-5; 8 bases match TRBD1. J was trimmed by 0 bases and V by 0 bases; bases with no gene match: 4. This CDR3 spans 17 amino acids. Germline V gives CDR1 SGHVS, CDR2 FQNEAQ. The CDR3 DNA follows: TGTGCCAGCAGCTTAGCCGGGACAGGATATAGCAATCAGCCCCAGCATTTT. Its protein is CASSLAGTGYSNQPQHF.

V is TRBV25-1 and J is TRBJ2-3, with 11 nucleotides matching TRBD2. This CDR3 spans 18 amino acids. Germline values: CDR1 MGHDK, CDR2 SYGVNS. V shed 1 base, J shed 3 bases, and the junction held 9 bases outside the gene matches. CDR3 protein: CASSESKLAGDSTDTQYF. In DNA, the CDR3 is TGTGCCAGCAGTGAATCTAAACTAGCGGGAGATAGTACAGATACGCAGTATTTT.

This clonotype was counted at least ten times. The rearrangement uses TRBV6-2 or TRBV6-3 and TRBJ2-7, with 7 bases aligning to TRBD1. Germline CDR1 and CDR2: MNHEY and SVGEGT. The CDR3 loop spans 15 amino acids. The V segment lost 2 bases and the J segment 4 bases; nucleotides outside the gene matches: 8. The CDR3 coding sequence is TGTGCCAGCAGTTACGGAAGGGGGCAGAGGTACGAGCAGTACTTC. It codes for CASSYGRGQRYEQYF.

The rearrangement uses TRBV10-3 and TRBJ2-3; D gene uncertain. The V gene lost 6 bases and the J gene lost 1 base, with 2 bases spanning the gap. Germline CDR1 is ENHRY and CDR2 is SYGVKD. The CDR3 is made up of 11 amino acids. In DNA, the CDR3 is TGTGCCATCAGGGGCACAGATACGCAGTATTTT. Encoded protein: CAIRGTDTQYF.

Concerning this clonotype itself: The conserved phenylalanine or tryptophan normally closing the CDR3 is absent here, so this likely arose from a read error. The genes are TRBV6-5 and TRBJ1-1, with D unresolved. Germline assignment: CDR1 MNHEY and CDR2 SVGAGI. The CDR3 extends over 14 amino acids. The germline V and J ends were trimmed by 5 bases and 0 bases, with 10 bases remaining between them. CDR3 residues: CASSIGRMNTEAFL. The CDR3 nucleotides are TGTGCCAGCAGTATAGGGAGGATGAACACTGAAGCTTTCTTG.

This clonotype was seen at least ten times. The J gene is TRBJ1-1, the V gene TRBV11-2, with 9 bases that match TRBD1. Germline lookup yields CDR1 SGHAT and CDR2 FQNNGV. V dropped 4 bases and J dropped 6; count of bases not matched to a gene: 3. The CDR3 has 13 amino acids. The CDR3 sequence is CASSSTGGPEAFF. DNA of the CDR3: TGTGCCAGCAGCTCAACAGGGGGCCCTGAAGCTTTCTTT.